Described below is a single TCR beta chain sequence and its context. Before they entered the study, exposed participants had met a COVID-19 case within 2 weeks. The data belong to a study of blood T cell repertoires in COVID-19. Turning to the study itself: COVID-19 samples collected from the United States, Italy and Spain covered acute and convalescent phases. T cells, B-cell-depleted T cells, or PBMCs provided the cDNA or gDNA that served as material.

CDR3 length equals 15 residues. Trimming took 2 bases from V and 8 from J, leaving 16 bases between them. Germline values: CDR1 MNHNS, CDR2 SASEGT. The authors' processing: Amplifying reference gene primers gave estimates of nucleated cell counts. Measured with immunoSEQ multiplex PCR; TCRdb has only the in-frame clones, and not every one. That table gives V, J and clone size, and the DNA gave D and trimming. The table lists over 250,000 clones, approximately 82% of them singletons. The chain links TRBV6-1 to TRBJ2-1; no reliable D call. This receptor was obtained from a man in his forties or fifties who had been exposed to COVID-19. Sequencing was done on a sample of PBMCs or T cells enriched from blood (not recorded which). The CDR3 loop is CASSESIPTVDEQFF. DNA of the CDR3: TGTGCCAGCAGTGAAAGCATCCCGACTGTCGATGAGCAGTTCTTC.